These T cell receptor beta chains were read from a single sample in a study of blood T cell repertoires in COVID-19. This table comes from immunoSEQ multiplex PCR, and its TCRdb copy is limited to in-frame clones, with some not included. Of approximately 190,000 clones listed, roughly four fifths are singletons. The sample comprised PBMCs or T cells enriched from blood (not recorded which). The receptors were sampled from a middle-aged man who had recovered from COVID-19. Both conserved end residues are part of each CDR3. D genes are given only for firm matches. Not every row has a clone size; where given, it reads once, few, many or a size class.

v_call	j_call	d_call	clone_size	cdr3_nt	cdr3_aa
TRBV19	TRBJ1-2	NA	NA	TGTGCCAGTAGTATGTTTGATCGGGGGGATGGCTACACCTTC	CASSMFDRGDGYTF
TRBV6-5	TRBJ2-7	TRBD1	NA	TGTGCCAGCAGTTACCAACAGGGGGGCGGGGTCTACGAGCAGTACTTC	CASSYQQGGGVYEQYF
TRBV6-1	TRBJ1-2	NA	NA	TGTGCCAGCAGTGAAGCGCTTACTTTACCTAACTATGGCTACACCTTC	CASSEALTLPNYGYTF
TRBV4-3	TRBJ2-3	NA	NA	TGCGCCAGCAGCCAGGTTATACGGGGGATCACAGATACGCAGTATTTT	CASSQVIRGITDTQYF
TRBV7-2	TRBJ1-2	NA	NA	TGTGCCAGCAGCTTAGTTAGGACGGGGTATGGCTACACCTTC	CASSLVRTGYGYTF
TRBV27	TRBJ2-5	TRBD1	NA	TGTGCCAGCAGTTTTATGGGACAGCAAGAGACCCAGTACTTC	CASSFMGQQETQYF
TRBV11-2	TRBJ1-5	NA	few	TGTGCCAGCAGCCGAGGCCTCAGGAGGAATCAGCCCCAGCATTTT	CASSRGLRRNQPQHF
TRBV18	TRBJ1-2	NA	few	TGTGCCAGCTCACCCGGGAGGGATGGGTATGGCTACACCTTC	CASSPGRDGYGYTF
TRBV19	TRBJ2-7	NA	NA	TGTGCCAGTAGTATGGTTCGGACAGCCTCACCCTACGAGCAGTACTTC	CASSMVRTASPYEQYF
TRBV7-9	TRBJ2-3	TRBD2	NA	TGTGCCAGCAGCCTAGCGGGGGGAAGCACAGATACGCAGTATTTT	CASSLAGGSTDTQYF
TRBV6-1	TRBJ1-1	NA	NA	TGTGCCAGCAGTGAAGCGGGGGGAAACACTGAAGCTTTCTTT	CASSEAGGNTEAFF
TRBV6-1	TRBJ1-3	NA	NA	TGTGCCAGCAGTGAAGCGGGCGGAAACACCATATATTTT	CASSEAGGNTIYF
TRBV10-3	TRBJ2-7	TRBD1	NA	TGTGCCATCAGTCCGGGACAGGGGGCCGAGCAGTACTTC	CAISPGQGAEQYF
TRBV18	TRBJ2-1	TRBD2	NA	TGTGCCAGCTCACCCGGACTAGCGGGAACCTACAATGAGCAGTTCTTC	CASSPGLAGTYNEQFF
TRBV7-3	TRBJ1-1	TRBD1	NA	TGTGCCAGCAGCTTAAGACAGGGGAACACTGAAGCTTTCTTT	CASSLRQGNTEAFF
TRBV7-2	TRBJ1-5	NA	NA	TGTGCCAGCAGCCTCCTCCCCGGGGGCAATCAGCCCCAGCATTTT	CASSLLPGGNQPQHF
TRBV30	TRBJ1-5	TRBD1	NA	TGTGCCTGGAGTGTGGGGACAGATAGCAATCAGCCCCAGCATTTT	CAWSVGTDSNQPQHF
TRBV9	TRBJ1-1	TRBD1	NA	TGTGCCAGCAGCGTTCGGGACAGGATGAACACTGAAGCTTTCTTT	CASSVRDRMNTEAFF
TRBV18	TRBJ2-3	NA	NA	TGTGCCAGCTCAACTGGACAGACGGGGGGTACGCAGTATTTT	CASSTGQTGGTQYF
TRBV3-1/TRBV3-2	TRBJ1-6	TRBD1	NA	TGTGCCAGCAGCCAAGATGCGCAGGGGGTTGGAAATTCACCCCTCCACTTT	CASSQDAQGVGNSPLHF
TRBV6-5	TRBJ1-1	NA	once	TGTGCCAGCAGTTACTCGTTGCGGAACACTGAAGCTTTCTTT	CASSYSLRNTEAFF
TRBV4-3	TRBJ2-3	TRBD2	NA	TGCGCCAGCAGCCCTAGCGGGGGGCGGGATACGCAGTATTTT	CASSPSGGRDTQYF
TRBV11-2	TRBJ2-1	NA	NA	TGTGCCAGCAGCTTATGGCAAGCGGATTACAATGAGCAGTTCTTC	CASSLWQADYNEQFF
TRBV12-3/TRBV12-4	TRBJ1-4	NA	NA	TGTGCCAGCAGTGGACTGGGGTGGCTGTTTTTT	CASSGLGWLFF
TRBV4-3	TRBJ1-6	NA	NA	TGCGCCAGCAGCCCAAAGGGGGAGGGAGTGGGTAATTCACCCCTCCACTTT	CASSPKGEGVGNSPLHF
TRBV18	TRBJ2-3	NA	NA	TGTGCCAGCTCACCATCGGGGGGCGAAGATACGCAGTATTTT	CASSPSGGEDTQYF
TRBV19	TRBJ1-2	NA	NA	TGTGCCAGTAGTAACAAAAGGAGCCCTCTCTATGGCTACACCTTC	CASSNKRSPLYGYTF